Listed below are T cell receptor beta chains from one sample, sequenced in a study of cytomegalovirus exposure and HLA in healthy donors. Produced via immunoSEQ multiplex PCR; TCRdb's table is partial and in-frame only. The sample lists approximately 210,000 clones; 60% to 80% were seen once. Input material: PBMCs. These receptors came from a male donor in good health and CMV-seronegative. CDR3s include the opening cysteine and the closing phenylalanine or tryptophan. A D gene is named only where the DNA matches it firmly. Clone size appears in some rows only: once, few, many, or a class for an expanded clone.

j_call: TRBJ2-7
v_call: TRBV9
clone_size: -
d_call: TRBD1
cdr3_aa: CASSVTGTGFYEQYF
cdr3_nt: TGTGCCAGCAGCGTTACCGGGACAGGTTTCTACGAGCAGTACTTC

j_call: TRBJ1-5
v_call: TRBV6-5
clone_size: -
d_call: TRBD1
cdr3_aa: CASSYGATGWKPQHF
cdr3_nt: TGTGCCAGCAGTTACGGCGCGACAGGGTGGAAGCCCCAGCATTTT

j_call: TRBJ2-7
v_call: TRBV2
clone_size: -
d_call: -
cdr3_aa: CASSVGHGSYEQYF
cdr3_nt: TGTGCCAGCAGTGTGGGACATGGGTCCTACGAGCAGTACTTC

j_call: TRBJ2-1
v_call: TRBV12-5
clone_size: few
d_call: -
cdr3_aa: CASGSNAPSISYNEQFF
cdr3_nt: TGTGCTAGTGGTTCTAACGCTCCTAGCATCTCCTACAATGAGCAGTTCTTC

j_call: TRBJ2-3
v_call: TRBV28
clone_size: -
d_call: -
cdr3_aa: CASQAVTDTQYF
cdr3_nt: TGTGCCAGCCAAGCGGTCACAGATACGCAGTATTTT

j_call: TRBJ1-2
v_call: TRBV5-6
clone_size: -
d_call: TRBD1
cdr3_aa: CASSWGDRDYGYTF
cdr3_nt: TGTGCCAGCAGCTGGGGGGACAGGGACTATGGCTACACCTTC

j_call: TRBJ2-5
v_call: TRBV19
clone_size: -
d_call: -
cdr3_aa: CASSTRGFQETQYF
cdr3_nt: TGTGCCAGTAGTACTCGGGGATTCCAAGAGACCCAGTACTTC

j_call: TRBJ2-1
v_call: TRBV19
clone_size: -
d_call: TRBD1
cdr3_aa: CASNRGIDEQFF
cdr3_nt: TGTGCCAGTAACAGGGGGATCGATGAGCAGTTCTTC

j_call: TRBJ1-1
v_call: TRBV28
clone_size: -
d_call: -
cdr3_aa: CASSLFAGWAFF
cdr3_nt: TGTGCCAGCAGTCTATTCGCCGGGTGGGCTTTCTTT

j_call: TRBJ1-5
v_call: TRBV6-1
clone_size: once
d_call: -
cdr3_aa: CASSQDNSNQPQHF
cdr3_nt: TGTGCCAGCAGTCAGGATAATAGCAATCAGCCCCAGCATTTT